These T cell receptor beta chains were read from a single sample in a study of shared clonotypes between healthy human individuals. Some clones are missing from TCRdb's copy, which holds only in-frame ones; the method was immunoSEQ multiplex PCR. The table records roughly 640,000 clones, around 74% of them present only once. Sequenced sample: memory CD4+ T cells sorted from blood. Receptors originate from a woman in her 30s in good health. The CDR3 runs from the conserved cysteine through the conserved F or W. The D gene is left open where the match is weak. Clone sizes are given selectively: once, few, many, or a class where the clone is expanded.

TGTGCCAGCAGCCAATTATACGGGGAGGCGTTCTCCTACGAGCAGTACTTC	CASSQLYGEAFSYEQYF	-	once	TRBJ2-7	TRBV14
TGTGCCAGCAGCTTAGATGGAGGAGTCCATGAGCAGTTCTTC	CASSLDGGVHEQFF	-	-	TRBJ2-1	TRBV11-2
TGTGCCACCAGGCAGGGGGCGCAGTTAAATACGCAGTATTTT	CATRQGAQLNTQYF	TRBD1	-	TRBJ2-3	TRBV15
TGTGCCTGGCGCTCTGGGACTAGCGGGAGGATCAGCACCGGGGAGCTGTTTTTT	CAWRSGTSGRISTGELFF	TRBD2	-	TRBJ2-2	TRBV30
TGCGCCAGCAGGGTCGGACAGGGCTTCTACAATGAGCAGTTCTTC	CASRVGQGFYNEQFF	TRBD1	-	TRBJ2-1	TRBV5-1
TGCAGTGCTTCCCCGTACAATGAGCAGTTCTTC	CSASPYNEQFF	-	-	TRBJ2-1	TRBV20-1
TGTGCCAGCAGCATCCGGGAAGCCTATGGCTACACCTTC	CASSIREAYGYTF	-	-	TRBJ1-2	TRBV5-6
TGTGCCAGTGAACAGGGGAAGACGACCGATAGCAATCAGCCCCAGCATTTT	CASEQGKTTDSNQPQHF	TRBD1	-	TRBJ1-5	TRBV19
TGTGCCAGCAGCTTAGAGGGAGGAGTAGCTAACTATGGCTACACCTTC	CASSLEGGVANYGYTF	-	-	TRBJ1-2	TRBV7-2
TGTGCCAGCAGCCCCAGATCCGGGAGGTACTACAATGAGCAGTTCTTC	CASSPRSGRYYNEQFF	TRBD2	once	TRBJ2-1	TRBV7-6
TGCGCCAGCAGCTTAGACGGGAGTGTAAGGGTTCGGGGCAAAAACATTCAGTACTTC	CASSLDGSVRVRGKNIQYF	-	-	TRBJ2-4	TRBV5-1
TGTGCCAGCAGCTTTCTCCCTAGCGGGAAGCCTAGCACAGATACGCAGTATTTT	CASSFLPSGKPSTDTQYF	TRBD2	few	TRBJ2-3	TRBV7-6
TGTGCCAGCAGTCCTCAGGGGAGGCCGATTCCCGAGCAGTACTTC	CASSPQGRPIPEQYF	-	-	TRBJ2-7	TRBV27
TGTGCCAGCAGTCAGGGGACTTGGGGCTATGGCTACACCTTC	CASSQGTWGYGYTF	-	-	TRBJ1-2	TRBV25-1
TGTGCCAGCACTTTACTAGCGGGACAGTCCGAGCAGTACTTC	CASTLLAGQSEQYF	TRBD2	-	TRBJ2-7	TRBV28
TGCGCCAGCAGCTTACTAGCGGGAGGCACAGATACGCAGTATTTT	CASSLLAGGTDTQYF	TRBD2	-	TRBJ2-3	TRBV5-1
TGCAGCGTTGAGGAGAACTATGGCTACACCTTC	CSVEENYGYTF	-	-	TRBJ1-2	TRBV29-1
TGTGCCAGCAGTTACGGGGGAACTAATGAAAAACTGTTTTTT	CASSYGGTNEKLFF	-	-	TRBJ1-4	TRBV28
TGTGCCAGACACGACGGCGACACTGAAGCTTTCTTT	CARHDGDTEAFF	-	-	TRBJ1-1	TRBV5-6
TGTGCCAGCAGCGAAAGGACAGGATTTCAAGAGACCCAGTACTTC	CASSERTGFQETQYF	TRBD1	many	TRBJ2-5	TRBV5-6